This is a list of T cell receptor beta chains from one sample in a study of OX40 agonist ivuxolimab in advanced cancers. Clones were sequenced by immunoSEQ multiplex PCR, and TCRdb holds only the in-frame ones, with some missing. The sample has 81,000 or so clones, approximately 94% seen once. Sample: CD4+ or CD8+ T cells sorted from blood, taken in a trial of the OX40 agonist ivuxolimab. The receptors were sampled from an adult with an advanced solid tumor such as melanoma, head and neck, liver or kidney cancer. Both conserved end residues are part of each CDR3.

J | V | CDR3
TRBJ1-4 | TRBV7-8 | CASSLEEASIPTNEKLFF
TRBJ2-4 | TRBV7-9 | CASSGTSGSLAKNIQYF
TRBJ2-7 | TRBV5-6 | CASSLGGAGLSYEQYF
TRBJ2-1 | TRBV4-1 | CASSQEGLAGGHGNEQFF
TRBJ2-7 | TRBV9 | CASSPDGYEQYF
TRBJ1-1 | TRBV14 | CASSQDMGARGRRTEAFF
TRBJ2-1 | TRBV10-2 | CASSESSVEQFF
TRBJ1-1 | TRBV27 | CASSFGKGNTEAFF
TRBJ2-1 | TRBV7-2 | CASSRPRTGGNEQFF
TRBJ2-1 | TRBV29-1 | CSVDGGGYNEQFF
TRBJ1-2 | TRBV4-3 | CASSQGWSREPGYTF
TRBJ1-1 | TRBV28 | CASRGRPRNPNTEAFF
TRBJ1-2 | TRBV6-1 | CASSERSTGNYGYTF
TRBJ2-1 | TRBV27 | CASSAGSSYNEQFF
TRBJ2-7 | TRBV18 | CASSLGTGEDEQYF
TRBJ2-7 | TRBV9 | CASSVVSSGSNEQYF
TRBJ1-2 | TRBV11-1 | CASSPTGSSGYGYTF
TRBJ1-5 | TRBV5-6 | CASSFGQDQPQHF
TRBJ1-1 | TRBV4-1 | CASSQSAHGQGLFNTEAFF
TRBJ1-5 | TRBV7-8 | CASSLVGESNQPQHF
TRBJ2-5 | TRBV7-9 | CASSEGLAGKETQYF
TRBJ2-1 | TRBV6-4 | CASSPDRGHFYNEQFF
TRBJ2-7 | TRBV2 | CASSVGPGRSYEQYF
TRBJ2-1 | TRBV27 | CASRRSTGGSYNEQFF
TRBJ2-6 | TRBV13 | CASSLGRVAGANVLTF
TRBJ1-5 | TRBV7-8 | CASSTTTGVGQPQHF
TRBJ2-7 | TRBV27 | CASSLVGSSYEQYF